Below are 31 T cell receptor beta chains sequenced from a single sample in a study of post-analysis software for immune sequencing data (dated by TCRdb to the mid-2010s). Points the paper makes about the study in general: Significantly higher frequencies in patients than in controls were found for five or six TRBV segments, including TRBV5-6, TRBV5-1 and TRBV20-1.

The library was built by means of PCR. Sequencer: Illumina HiSeq 2500. Unique molecular identifiers were incorporated into TCR beta cDNA libraries to reduce PCR and sequencing biases. TCRdb trimmed public reads at Q25 via fastp, called clones via MiXCR and kept in-frame beta chains. Rows with one shared CDR3 protein collapse into an entry with the most common genes and DNA. This sample has some 890,000 distinct CDR3 sequences in its table, and roughly 50% of those were observed once. The ten largest clones capture 4.6% of the sample. No antigen has been assigned to these receptors. Sequencing was done on a sample of blood. The receptors were gathered from a girl between 5 and 17 years old with multiple sclerosis.

This clonotype has more than one count but fewer than ten. V and J are TRBV5-1 and TRBJ2-6; D is unclear. Germline-derived CDR1 and CDR2 are SGHRS and YFSETQ. V was clipped by 5 bases and J by 0 bases, with 6 bases between them. The CDR3 has 14 amino acids. The CDR3 nucleotides are TGCGCCAGCAGGTTGCTCTCTGGGGCCAACGTCCTGACTTTC. Its translation is CASRLLSGANVLTF. The full variable domain, with the rest looked up from reference TRBV5-1 and TRBJ2-6, is KAGVTQTPRYLIKTRGQQVTLSCSPISGHRSVSWYQQTPGQGLQFLFEYFSETQRNKGNFPGRFSGRQFSNSRSEMNVSTLELGDSALYLCASRLLSGANVLTFGAGSRLTVL.

This clonotype was found a few times. The CDR3 spells CASSRDPSYNEQFF. The CDR3 coding sequence is TGCGCCAGCAGCAGGGACCCTTCCTACAATGAGCAGTTCTTC. The chain employs TRBV5-1 and TRBJ2-1; D assignment may be TRBD1 or TRBD2 (5 bases each). V shed 4 bases and J shed 1 base, with 9 bases lying between them. This CDR3 spans 14 amino acids. CDR1 is SGHRS and CDR2 is YFSETQ in the germline V gene.

The J gene is TRBJ2-1, the V gene TRBV7-9, with D unresolved. This CDR3 is 15 amino acids long. The V end was cut by 1 base, the J end by 5 bases, with 12 bases between. The germline V gene encodes CDR1 SEHNR and CDR2 FQNEAQ (reference sequence). The chain's CDR3 is CASSLVGSFHNEQFF. CDR3 nucleotides: TGTGCCAGCAGCTTAGTAGGGTCCTTTCACAATGAGCAGTTCTTC.

This clonotype was counted only a few times. CDR3 nucleotides: TGTGCCAGCAGTTACGGTGGCAGTCGGCAAGATACGCAGTATTTT. Amino acids: CASSYGGSRQDTQYF. The V call is TRBV6-2 or TRBV6-3, the J call TRBJ2-3; D remains ambiguous. Germline CDR1 reads MNHEY; CDR2 reads SVGEGT. The CDR3 covers 15 residues. Trimming removed 2 bases from V and 5 bases from J, with 14 bases in between.

The rearrangement links TRBV2 to TRBJ2-6; a possible D gene is TRBD1 (5 bases). The V and J ends lost 1 base and 2 bases respectively, with 9 bases between them. CDR3 size: 16 residues. Germline V CDR1 and CDR2: SNHLY, FYNNEI. The CDR3 reads CASSEVGQAGANVLTF. CDR3 DNA sequence: TGTGCCAGCAGTGAAGTGGGGCAGGCTGGGGCCAACGTCCTGACTTTC.

This clonotype was counted a few times. At one of its ends the junction is not consistent with the germline gene, which may arise from a read error. This chain links TRBV7-9 with TRBJ2-1; tentatively, D is TRBD1 (5 bases). The CDR3 spans 14 residues. Germline V gene lookup returns CDR1 SEHNR and CDR2 FQNEAQ (reference sequence). The CDR3, as DNA: TGTGCCAGCAGCTTAGAGGGCTCGGACAATAAGCAGTTCTTC. Translation gives CASSLEGSDNKQFF. The variable domain in full, completed from reference TRBV7-9 and TRBJ2-1, reads DTGVSQNPRHKITKRGQNVTFRCDPISEHNRLYWYRQTLGQGPEFLTYFQNEAQLEKSRLLSDRFSAERPKGSFSTLEIQRTEQGDSAMYLCASSLEGSDNKQFFGPGTRLTVL.

V usage is TRBV5-1 and J usage is TRBJ2-3, with 7 bases matching TRBD2. V shed 7 bases and J 0 bases; nucleotides not matched to a gene: 8. The CDR3 is made up of 15 amino acids. Germline assignment: CDR1 SGHRS and CDR2 YFSETQ. CDR3 region: CASLGGFSSTDTQYF. The CDR3 DNA reads as TGCGCCAGCCTCGGGGGGTTCTCTAGCACAGATACGCAGTATTTT.

This chain connects TRBV5-1 to TRBJ2-7; D may be TRBD2 (5 bases). CDR3 length: 14 amino acids. Trimming removed 0 bases from V and 3 bases from J, with 10 bases in between. Looked up from germline, CDR1 is SGHRS and CDR2 is YFSETQ. The CDR3 bases are TGCGCCAGCAGCTTGGTTGTCAGCGGCTACGAGCAGTACTTC. Its protein product is CASSLVVSGYEQYF.

Note on this clonotype: One end of the junction varies from germline; a read error may be responsible. V usage is TRBV7-2 and J usage is TRBJ1-1; possibly TRBD1 for D (6 bases). Germline V gives CDR1 SGHTA, CDR2 FQGNSA. The CDR3 runs to 14 residues. This CDR3 reads CASSLNRVDTEAFF. The CDR3 nucleotides are TGCGCCAGCAGCTTAAACAGGGTGGACACTGAAGCTTTCTTT.

J is TRBJ2-7 and V is TRBV3-1, with D tentatively TRBD1 or TRBD2 (5 bases each). Trimming left V 3 bases short and J 9 bases short, with 12 bases between. CDR1 is LGHDT, CDR2 YNNKEL, per germline (reference sequence). The CDR3 totals 12 residues. CDR3 DNA sequence: TGTGCCAGCAGCCAGGGACCCGCGGCGCAGTACTTC. The encoded protein is CASSQGPAAQYF.

V gene TRBV12-3 or TRBV12-4 combines with J gene TRBJ2-5, with 10 bases that match TRBD1. This CDR3 has 15 amino acids. With V trimmed by 6 bases and J by 2 bases, 6 bases remained unmatched. In DNA, the CDR3 is TGTGCCAGCAGATGGGGACAGGGGCTTCAAGAGACCCAGTACTTC. This gives the protein CASRWGQGLQETQYF.

This clonotype has more than one count but fewer than ten. The chain employs TRBV5-1 and TRBJ2-1; the D gene could be TRBD1 or TRBD2 (6 bases each). V lost 1 base to trimming and J lost 8 bases, with 10 bases between them. The CDR3 is 13 amino acids. Germline CDR1 is SGHRS and CDR2 is YFSETQ. As DNA, the CDR3 is TGCGCCAGCAGCTTGCAGGGGAGGTATGAGCAGTTCTTC. Amino acids: CASSLQGRYEQFF.

This sequence joins TRBV29-1 and TRBJ1-1; no firm D call. Per the germline V gene, CDR1 is SQVTM and CDR2 is ANQGSEA. The CDR3 loop spans 8 amino acids. Trimming cost V 8 bases and J 11 bases, with 9 bases left between them. CDR3 DNA sequence: TGCAGCCCTTGCGAGGCTTTCTTT. It codes for CSPCEAFF.

This clonotype has more than one count but fewer than ten. The chain carries TRBV7-9 and TRBJ2-1; no clear D. Germline CDR1 reads SEHNR; CDR2 reads FQNEAQ (reference sequence). The CDR3 is 18 residues long. V dropped 8 bases and J dropped 7 bases, with 30 bases sitting between them. In nucleotides, the CDR3 is TGTGCCAGCCACCCCCGGATAACCGGTGGCAGGAAACAAAATGAGCAGTTCTTC. As protein: CASHPRITGGRKQNEQFF.

The chain joins TRBV20-1 to TRBJ2-1; D is undetermined. The J call may be in error: the DNA end matches TRBJ2-7 better. The CDR3 is 13 amino acids. Germline CDR1 is DFQATT and CDR2 is SNEGSKA (reference sequence). The CDR3 is CSARSFLNNEQYF. As DNA, the CDR3 is TGCAGTGCTAGATCCTTCTTGAACAATGAGCAGTACTTC.

This chain connects TRBV29-1 to TRBJ2-7, with no clear D. Between the trimmed V and J ends, which lost 5 bases and 0 bases, there was a span of 5 bases. CDR1 and CDR2 (germline): SQVTM, ANQGSEA. The CDR3 is 11 residues long. The CDR3 DNA reads as TGCAGCGTTTTAAGCTCCTACGAGCAGTACTTC. It translates to CSVLSSYEQYF.

The V gene is TRBV29-1, the J gene TRBJ2-5; D gene uncertain. The last part of the DNA fits TRBJ2-7 better; the J call may be wrong. In germline, CDR1 is SQVTM, CDR2 ANQGSEA. The length of the CDR3 is 13 residues. The CDR3 DNA is TGCAGCGTTGAAGAAAGTCAGCTGGACGAGCAGTACTTC. It encodes CSVEESQLDEQYF.

This chain connects TRBV6-5 to TRBJ2-1, with 10 bases identical to TRBD2. The CDR3 spans 18 residues. V was clipped by 2 bases and J by 7 bases; unmatched bases: 14. The germline CDR1 and CDR2 sequences are MNHEY and SVGAGI. This CDR3 reads CASSYRLAASGSKNEQFF. The CDR3, as DNA: TGTGCCAGCAGTTACCGCTTGGCGGCTAGCGGGAGTAAAAATGAGCAGTTCTTC.

The chain links TRBV6-2 or TRBV6-3 to TRBJ1-1, with D unresolved. The CDR3 extends over 11 amino acids. V lost 6 bases, J lost 6 bases, and 8 bases lay in between. CDR1 is MNHEY and CDR2 is SVGEGT in the germline V gene. CDR3 sequence: CASRRVAEAFF. CDR3 nucleotide sequence: TGTGCCAGCAGGAGGGTGGCTGAAGCTTTCTTT.

In its sample, this clonotype was seen a few times. The rearrangement uses TRBV29-1 and TRBJ2-6; TRBD2 might be the D (5 bases). This CDR3 contains 15 residues. Deletions cut 4 bases from V and 2 bases from J, with 12 bases between. Germline values: CDR1 SQVTM, CDR2 ANQGSEA. This CDR3 is CSVVVAGAGANVLTF. For the CDR3, the DNA is TGCAGCGTTGTAGTCGCCGGGGCTGGGGCCAACGTCCTGACTTTC.

V gene TRBV5-8 combines with J gene TRBJ2-4; D assignment may be TRBD1 or TRBD2 (5 bases each). V lost 0 bases and J lost 0, with 7 bases in between. The CDR3 has 15 residues. The germline gives CDR1 SGHTS, CDR2 YDEGEE. The CDR3 reads CASSLVGVAKNIQYF. The CDR3 nucleotides read TGTGCCAGCAGCTTGGTGGGGGTAGCCAAAAACATTCAGTACTTC.

This chain uses TRBV20-1 with TRBJ2-5, with a tentative D call TRBD2 (5 bases). The CDR3 length is 12 residues. V lost 3 bases, J lost 5 bases, and 10 bases lay in between. Germline CDR1 and CDR2: DFQATT and SNEGSKA (reference sequence). This CDR3 is CSASGVDETQYF. The CDR3 bases are TGCAGTGCTAGCGGGGTCGACGAGACCCAGTACTTC.

There are a few counts of this clonotype. This rearrangement joins TRBV20-1 to TRBJ2-7; no clear D gene. From germline, CDR1 is DFQATT and CDR2 SNEGSKA (reference sequence). The germline V and J ends were trimmed by 6 bases and 0 bases, with 12 bases remaining between them. This CDR3 contains 13 residues. The CDR3 protein is CSARTVSSYEQYF. For the CDR3, the DNA is TGCAGTGCCCGGACGGTTAGCTCCTACGAGCAGTACTTC.

The chain has TRBV7-8 and TRBJ1-4, with a weak D call TRBD1 (5 bases). V lost 1 base to trimming and J lost 0 bases, with 12 bases between them. The CDR3 is 17 amino acids. The V gene's germline CDR1 is SGHVS and CDR2 FQNEAQ. The CDR3 coding sequence is TGTGCCAGCAGCTTAGGGGGAAAGACAGCAACTAATGAAAAACTGTTTTTT. This codes for CASSLGGKTATNEKLFF.

V usage is TRBV5-1 and J usage is TRBJ2-1; D may be TRBD2 (6 bases). Germline V lookup: CDR1 SGHRS, CDR2 YFSETQ. This CDR3 comprises 12 residues. Trimming stripped 7 bases from V and 8 bases from J, with 13 bases between. The CDR3 sequence: CASQRLGDEQFF. The CDR3 region has the DNA TGCGCCAGCCAGAGACTAGGCGATGAGCAGTTCTTC.

In this sample, this clonotype turned up a few times. V and J are TRBV7-9 and TRBJ1-5, with TRBD1 matching 11 bases. Trimming at V came to 4 bases and at J to 5 bases, leaving 4 bases not matched to a gene. Germline V lookup: CDR1 SEHNR, CDR2 FQNEAQ (reference sequence). CDR3 size: 15 residues. CDR3 loop: CASSSGTGGDQPQHF. The CDR3 nucleotides are TGTGCCAGCAGCTCGGGGACAGGGGGAGATCAGCCCCAGCATTTT. The full variable domain, rest sourced from reference TRBV7-9 and TRBJ1-5, is DTGVSQNPRHKITKRGQNVTFRCDPISEHNRLYWYRQTLGQGPEFLTYFQNEAQLEKSRLLSDRFSAERPKGSFSTLEIQRTEQGDSAMYLCASSSGTGGDQPQHFGDGTRLSIL.

V gene TRBV5-6 combines with J gene TRBJ2-3; 11 nucleotides align to TRBD2. CDR3 length: 17 residues. Per germline, CDR1 SGHDT and CDR2 YYEEEE. V lost 0 bases to trimming and J lost 10 bases; unmatched junction nucleotides: 13. Here the CDR3 DNA reads TGTGCCAGCAGCTTGGTGACGAGACTAGCGGGGTCTCCGGCGCAGTATTTT. This sequence encodes CASSLVTRLAGSPAQYF.

This clonotype was picked up a small number of times. This sequence joins TRBV6-5 and TRBJ2-7; possibly TRBD1 for D (5 bases). Germline loops: CDR1 MNHEY, CDR2 SVGAGI. V was cut by 3 bases and J by 3 bases, with 9 bases left in between. The CDR3 is 13 amino acids. CDR3 sequence reads: CASSYDRYYEQYF. DNA of the CDR3: TGTGCCAGCAGTTATGACAGATACTACGAGCAGTACTTC.

The V call is TRBV5-8, the J call TRBJ2-1; 7 bases line up with TRBD2. V shed 5 bases, J shed 4 bases, and the junction held 9 bases outside the gene matches. The CDR3 runs to 15 residues. CDR1 and CDR2 (germline): SGHTS, YDEGEE. Written as DNA, the CDR3 is TGTGCCAGCAGTAGGGGCGGGAGAACGTACAATGAGCAGTTCTTC. Translated: CASSRGGRTYNEQFF.

The V gene is TRBV5-1, the J gene TRBJ2-7, with TRBD2 as a possible D gene (6 bases). Trimming pared 4 bases from V and 2 bases from J, leaving 16 bases between. The V gene's germline CDR1 is SGHRS and CDR2 YFSETQ. This CDR3 comprises 15 residues. The CDR3 DNA follows: TGCGCCAGCAGCCGGGATGGGGGGATAACCTACGAGCAGTACTTC. Translating it yields CASSRDGGITYEQYF. The variable domain in full, with the rest retrieved from reference TRBV5-1 and TRBJ2-7, is KAGVTQTPRYLIKTRGQQVTLSCSPISGHRSVSWYQQTPGQGLQFLFEYFSETQRNKGNFPGRFSGRQFSNSRSEMNVSTLELGDSALYLCASSRDGGITYEQYFGPGTRLTVT.

The rearrangement links TRBV10-3 to TRBJ2-5, with 7 bases fitting TRBD2. CDR1 and CDR2 from the germline V gene are ENHRY and SYGVKD. This CDR3 is built from 15 residues. V lost 4 bases and J lost 1; bases outside the gene matches: 6. The CDR3 DNA is TGTGCCATCAGTGCCTCACAGCGGGGCCAAGAGACCCAGTACTTC. This sequence encodes CAISASQRGQETQYF.